This TCR beta chain was found in a study of T-cell reconstitution after alpha-beta-depleted transplantation in children. Study-wide findings and caveats: T-cell counts and diversity were attributed mostly to newly produced T cells one year after transplant.

Points on this clonotype: Its cognate antigen is unknown.

Unique molecular identifiers featured in how the TCRbeta library was prepared. Each CDR3 protein gets one entry after TCRdb re-called the PCR reads with MiXCR. Of roughly 570,000 distinct CDR3 sequences listed, roughly 30% are singletons. The CDR3 covers 17 residues. V lost 2 bases to trimming and J lost 0 bases, with 12 bases between them. Per the germline V gene, CDR1 is SGHDT and CDR2 is YYEEEE. The gene calls are TRBV5-6 and TRBJ2-6; D not resolved. The receptor was isolated from a boy under two years old with Wiskott-Aldrich syndrome, due to receive a stem cell transplant. This specimen was PBMCs, taken before TCRalphabeta/CD19-depleted stem cell transplant. The CDR3 loop reads CASSFRPLSSGANVLTF. The DNA of the CDR3 is TGTGCCAGCAGCTTCCGGCCCTTAAGCTCTGGGGCCAACGTCCTGACTTTC.